This T cell receptor beta chain was observed in a study of blood T cell repertoires in COVID-19. In the study overall: Sites across the United States, Italy and Spain contributed samples from acute and convalescent COVID-19.

Enrolment of Seattle patients took place during active infection, and they were followed longitudinally. The ends were cut back, 4 bases at V and 5 bases at J, with 11 bases in the middle. This CDR3 is 13 amino acids long. The germline V gene has CDR1 MRHNA and CDR2 SNTAGT. The authors' processing: By means of reference gene primer amplification, nucleated cell counts were estimated. TCRdb keeps only in-frame clones here, not all; method: immunoSEQ multiplex PCR. That table supplies the V and J calls and clone size; D and trimming were determined from the DNA. This sample yields 200,000 to 250,000 clones, of which 80% to 90% are seen a single time; roughly 8% belongs to the top ten.

The V call is TRBV6-4, the J call TRBJ2-5, with a possible D match to TRBD2 (5 bases). The sample taken for sequencing was peripheral blood. The sequence came from a woman older than 75 with COVID-19, enrolled during active disease. CDR3 amino acids: CASSGGIGETQYF. The CDR3 DNA reads as TGTGCCAGCAGTGGAGGGATTGGTGAGACCCAGTACTTC.